Detailed here is one T cell receptor beta chain. Its antigen remains unidentified. Looked up from germline, CDR1 is MNHEY and CDR2 is SVGEGT. The CDR3 runs 14 residues. V was cut by 2 bases and J by 1 base, with 8 bases left in between. A linear amplification protocol produced the TCR libraries from around 510 ng of total RNA. TCRdb fed the reads into MiXCR, producing one record per CDR3 protein. The profile shows around 200,000 distinct CDR3 sequences, around 80% of them singletons. The data were obtained in a study of healthy donors' naive CD4 and CD8 T cells. Broader study findings: Most V and J genes were reportedly biased between naive CD4+ and CD8+ cells. Positive CDR3 charge linked to CD4+ cells, negative to CD8+ cells.

The rearrangement joins TRBV6-2 or TRBV6-3 to TRBJ1-1; a weak D match, TRBD1 (6 bases). Sequenced input: naive CD4+ and CD8+ T cells sorted from blood, pooled from several donors. The sequence was obtained from a pool of human donors in good health; the sample pools cells from several healthy donors. The CDR3 region has the DNA TGTGCCAGCAGTTACGTACAGGGGAACACTGAAGCTTTCTTT. This gives the protein CASSYVQGNTEAFF.